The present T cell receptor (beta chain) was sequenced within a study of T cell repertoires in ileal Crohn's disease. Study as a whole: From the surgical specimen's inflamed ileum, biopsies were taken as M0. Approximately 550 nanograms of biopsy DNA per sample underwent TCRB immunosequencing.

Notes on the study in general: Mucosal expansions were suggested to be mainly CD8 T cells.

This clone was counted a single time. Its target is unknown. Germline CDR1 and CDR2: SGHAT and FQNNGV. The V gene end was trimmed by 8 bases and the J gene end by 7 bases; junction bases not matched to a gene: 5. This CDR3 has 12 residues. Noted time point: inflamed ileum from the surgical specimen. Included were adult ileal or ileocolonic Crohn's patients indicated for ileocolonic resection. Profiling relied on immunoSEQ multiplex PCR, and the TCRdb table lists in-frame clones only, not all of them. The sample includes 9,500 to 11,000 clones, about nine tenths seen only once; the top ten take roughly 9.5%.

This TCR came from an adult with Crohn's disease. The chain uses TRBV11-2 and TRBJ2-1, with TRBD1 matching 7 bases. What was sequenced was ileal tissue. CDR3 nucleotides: TGTGCCAGCGACAGGGACCGGAATGAGCAGTTCTTC. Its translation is CASDRDRNEQFF.